These 5 T cell receptor beta chains originate from one sample sequenced in a study of T-cell reconstitution after alpha-beta-depleted transplantation in children. TCRbeta library preparation incorporated unique molecular identifiers. In TCRdb, the PCR reads were re-called with MiXCR into one record per CDR3 protein. The sample yields 500,000 to 650,000 distinct CDR3 sequences, 11% seen once. This specimen was PBMCs, mostly from graft donor cells, taken 180 days after TCRalphabeta/CD19-depleted stem cell transplant. The receptors originated from a female patient aged 2-15 years who had a stem cell transplant for aplastic anemia, so the T cells may come from the graft donor.

The chain joins TRBV5-4 to TRBJ2-3; D perhaps matches TRBD2 (7 bases). The CDR3 has 15 amino acids. V was cut by 2 bases and J by 4 bases, with 14 bases left in between. Germline-derived CDR1 and CDR2 are SGHNT and YYREEE (reference sequence). The CDR3 sequence: CASSFPRGAADTQYF. DNA for the CDR3: TGTGCCAGCAGCTTCCCACGGGGGGCGGCAGATACGCAGTATTTT.

The sample holds a few counts of this clonotype. The chain carries TRBV4-2 and TRBJ2-5; 11 bases line up with TRBD2. Germline-derived CDR1 and CDR2 are LGHNA and YNFKEQ. The V gene end was trimmed by 1 base and the J gene end by 5 bases; junction bases not matched to a gene: 6. CDR3 length equals 16 residues. The CDR3 reads CASSQATSGSWETQYF. The CDR3 DNA follows: TGTGCCAGCAGCCAAGCTACTAGCGGGAGTTGGGAGACCCAGTACTTC.

This clonotype was counted many times. V and J are TRBV7-2 and TRBJ2-7; tentatively, D is TRBD2 (6 bases). This CDR3 is built from 14 residues. The V gene's germline CDR1 is SGHTA and CDR2 FQGNSA. Trimming left V 1 base short and J 0 bases short, with 7 bases between. The CDR3 loop reads CASSLGGNSYEQYF. Here the CDR3 DNA reads TGTGCCAGCAGCTTAGGCGGGAACTCCTACGAGCAGTACTTC.

This clonotype was counted between two and nine times. The V gene is TRBV6-2 or TRBV6-3, the J gene TRBJ2-7; 12 bases line up with TRBD1. This CDR3 spans 16 amino acids. CDR1 is MNHEY and CDR2 is SVGEGT in the germline V gene. The CDR3 loop reads CETGTGGRGGYYEQYV. CDR3 DNA: TGTGAGACGGGGACAGGGGGCCGCGGCGGCTACTACGAGCAGTACGTC.

This clonotype was seen only a few times. The chain combines TRBV15 with TRBJ2-3; 7 bases are shared with TRBD2. V gave up 5 bases and J gave up 0 bases; unmatched junction bases: 8. The CDR3 has 16 residues. Germline CDR1 is LNHNV and CDR2 is YYDKDF (reference sequence). CDR3 residues: CATSFVAGLSTDTQYF. CDR3 DNA sequence: TGTGCCACCAGCTTCGTAGCGGGTCTGAGCACAGATACGCAGTATTTT.